This T cell receptor (beta chain) was identified during a study of T cells after yellow fever vaccination. This clonotype has ten or more counts. TCRdb redid the calling of the 5' RACE reads with MiXCR, one entry per CDR3 protein. The sample shows 250,000 to 350,000 distinct CDR3 sequences, approximately 4% of them seen only once. Sequencing was performed on PBMCs, taken 15 days after the yellow fever booster vaccination. This receptor was obtained from a man younger than 35 who received the YFV17D yellow fever vaccine.

CDR3 nucleotide sequence: TGTGCCAGCAGCTTTTCAGGGGCTCATGAAAAACTGTTTTTT. It codes for CASSFSGAHEKLFF. This rearrangement joins TRBV11-2 to TRBJ1-4, with D possibly matching TRBD1 (6 bases). The germline V gene encodes CDR1 SGHAT and CDR2 FQNNGV. Trimming took 3 bases from V and 6 from J, leaving 11 bases between them. This CDR3 spans 14 amino acids.